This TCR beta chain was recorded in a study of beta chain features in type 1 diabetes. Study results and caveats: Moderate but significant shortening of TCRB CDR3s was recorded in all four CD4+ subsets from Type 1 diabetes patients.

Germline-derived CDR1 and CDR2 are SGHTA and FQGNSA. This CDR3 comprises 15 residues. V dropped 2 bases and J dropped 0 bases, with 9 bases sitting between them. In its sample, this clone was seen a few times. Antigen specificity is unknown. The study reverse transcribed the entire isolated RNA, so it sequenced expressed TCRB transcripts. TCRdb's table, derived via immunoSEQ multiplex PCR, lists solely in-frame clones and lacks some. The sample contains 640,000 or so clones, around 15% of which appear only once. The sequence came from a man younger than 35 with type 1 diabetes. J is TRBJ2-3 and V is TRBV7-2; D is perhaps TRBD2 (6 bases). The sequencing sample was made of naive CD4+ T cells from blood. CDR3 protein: CASSLYGTSTDTQYF. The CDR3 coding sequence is TGTGCCAGCAGCTTATACGGGACTAGCACAGATACGCAGTATTTT.